The entry below gives a single TCR beta chain sequence along with its context. The entry originates in a study of tumor-infiltrating lymphocytes in glioblastoma multiforme. Three nested ARM-PCR rounds with V-beta and C-beta primers built TCRB libraries. TCRdb independently ran MiXCR on the multiplex PCR reads; one entry per CDR3 protein. In the table there are around 10,000 distinct CDR3 sequences, roughly 70% of which are singletons. The CDR3 totals 12 residues. The V gene lost 7 bases and the J gene lost 13 bases, with 19 bases spanning the gap. The V gene's germline CDR1 is MNHEY and CDR2 SVGAGI. Source material: brain tumor tissue. The receptor was derived from a male donor with glioblastoma. The chain recombines TRBV6-5 with TRBJ2-5; no firm D call. The CDR3 loop reads CASIADQETLYF. As DNA, the CDR3 is TGTGCCAGCATCGCGGACCAAGAGACACTGTACTTC.